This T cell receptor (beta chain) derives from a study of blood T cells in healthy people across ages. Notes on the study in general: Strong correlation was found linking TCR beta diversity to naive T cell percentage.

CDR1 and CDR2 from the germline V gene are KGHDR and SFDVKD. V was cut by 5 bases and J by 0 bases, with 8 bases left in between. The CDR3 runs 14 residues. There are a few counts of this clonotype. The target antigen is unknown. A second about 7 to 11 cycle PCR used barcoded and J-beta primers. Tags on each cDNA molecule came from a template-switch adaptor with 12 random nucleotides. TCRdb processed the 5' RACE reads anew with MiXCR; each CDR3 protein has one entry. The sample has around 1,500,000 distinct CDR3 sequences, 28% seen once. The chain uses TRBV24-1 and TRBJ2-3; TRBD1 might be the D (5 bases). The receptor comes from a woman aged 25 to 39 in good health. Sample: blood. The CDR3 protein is CATSGWGSTDTQYF. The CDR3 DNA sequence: TGTGCCACCAGTGGTTGGGGCAGCACAGATACGCAGTATTTT.